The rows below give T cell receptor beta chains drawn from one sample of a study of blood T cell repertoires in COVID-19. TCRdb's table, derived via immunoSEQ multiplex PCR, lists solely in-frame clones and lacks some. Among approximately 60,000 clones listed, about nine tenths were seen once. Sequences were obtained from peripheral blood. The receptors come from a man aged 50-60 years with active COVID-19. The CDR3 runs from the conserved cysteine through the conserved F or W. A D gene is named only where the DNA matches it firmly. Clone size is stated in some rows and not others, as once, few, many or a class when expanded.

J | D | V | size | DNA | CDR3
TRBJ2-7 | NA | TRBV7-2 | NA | TGTGCCAGCAGCGCCGTTCTCGTCGGCTACGAGCAGTACTTC | CASSAVLVGYEQYF
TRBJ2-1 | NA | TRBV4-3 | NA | TGCGCCAGCAGCCCAGCATTGGCCGGGTACAATGAGCAGTTCTTC | CASSPALAGYNEQFF
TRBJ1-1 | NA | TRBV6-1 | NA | TGTGCCAGCAGTGAAGACTGGGCAGGGACTGAAGCTTTCTTT | CASSEDWAGTEAFF
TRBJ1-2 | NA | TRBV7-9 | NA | TGTGCCAGCAGCTTAGAGGTGTCCTCACGGGGTGACTATGGCTACACCTTC | CASSLEVSSRGDYGYTF
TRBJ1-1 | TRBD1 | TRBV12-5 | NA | TGTGCTAGTGGAGCACCGGGACAGGGGATTACTGAAGCTTTCTTT | CASGAPGQGITEAFF
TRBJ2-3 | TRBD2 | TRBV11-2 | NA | TGTGCCAGCGGAACCCCCCTTAGCGGGGGGGGCACAGATACGCAGTATTTT | CASGTPLSGGGTDTQYF
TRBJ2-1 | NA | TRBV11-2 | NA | TGTGCCAGCAGCTTTATCGGGAGCGGCAATGAGCAGTTCTTC | CASSFIGSGNEQFF
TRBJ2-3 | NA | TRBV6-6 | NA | TGTGCCAGCAGCCGTTTCGGGACACAGGGTACGCAGTATTTT | CASSRFGTQGTQYF
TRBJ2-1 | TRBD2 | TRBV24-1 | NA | TGTGCCACCAGTGGGGATAGCGGGGGCATCCGGGAGCAGTTCTTC | CATSGDSGGIREQFF
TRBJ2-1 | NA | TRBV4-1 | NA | TGCGCCAGCAGCCAAGGTACAGCGGGCTTCTACAATGAGCAGTTCTTC | CASSQGTAGFYNEQFF
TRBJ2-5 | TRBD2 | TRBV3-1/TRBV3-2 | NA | TGTGCCAGCAGCCACGGACTAGCGGCCAGGGAGACCCAGTACTTC | CASSHGLAARETQYF
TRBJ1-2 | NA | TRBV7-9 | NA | TGTGCCAGCAACTTCGCCAGTGCGGGTGGCTACACCTTC | CASNFASAGGYTF
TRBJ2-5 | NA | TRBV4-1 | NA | TGCGCCAGCAGCCAAGACCCCCTCCTGGAGACCCAGTACTTC | CASSQDPLLETQYF
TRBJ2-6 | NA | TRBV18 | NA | TGTGCCAGTCCCCGGGATACCGGGGCCAACGTCCTGACTTTC | CASPRDTGANVLTF
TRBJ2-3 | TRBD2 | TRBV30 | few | TGTGCCTGGAGTGTACAAGCGGGAGGAGATACGCAGTATTTT | CAWSVQAGGDTQYF
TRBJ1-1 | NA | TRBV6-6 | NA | TGTGCCAGCAGTTACGGGGGGGCGAACACTGAAGCTTTCTTT | CASSYGGANTEAFF
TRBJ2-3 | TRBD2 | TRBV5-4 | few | TGTGCCAGCAGCGGGAAGGGACTAGCGGGATTGGCTACGCAGTATTTT | CASSGKGLAGLATQYF
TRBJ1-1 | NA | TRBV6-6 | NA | TGTGCCAGCACTCTCTTGCACCAGGGGGCTTTCTTT | CASTLLHQGAFF